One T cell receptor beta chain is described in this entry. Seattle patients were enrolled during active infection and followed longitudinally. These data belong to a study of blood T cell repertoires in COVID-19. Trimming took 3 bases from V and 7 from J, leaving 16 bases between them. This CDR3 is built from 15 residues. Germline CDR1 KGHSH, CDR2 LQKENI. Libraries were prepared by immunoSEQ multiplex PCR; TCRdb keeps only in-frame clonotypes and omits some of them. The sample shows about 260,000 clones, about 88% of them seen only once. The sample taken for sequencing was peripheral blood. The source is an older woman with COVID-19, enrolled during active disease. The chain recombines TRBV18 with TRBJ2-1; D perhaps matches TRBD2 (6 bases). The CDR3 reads CASSPQIGGNNEQFF. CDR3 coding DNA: TGTGCCAGCTCACCTCAAATAGGCGGGAATAATGAGCAGTTCTTC.